The 13 T cell receptor beta chains presented below share a single source sample, sequenced in a study of T-cell memory formation after mild COVID-19. Each CDR3 protein is one row after TCRdb ran MiXCR on the 5' RACE reads. The sample records approximately 480,000 distinct CDR3 sequences, about 20% being singletons. Input material: PBMCs or a T cell subset sorted from them (not recorded which). The receptors were gathered from an adult woman who had mild COVID-19 (a few samples of this study predate the infection). Cell type and time point are not known.

This sequence joins TRBV4-2 and TRBJ2-7; possibly TRBD1 or TRBD2 for D (5 bases each). The CDR3 spans 12 residues. V shed 1 base and J shed 7 bases, with 8 bases lying between them. Per the germline V gene, CDR1 is LGHNA and CDR2 is YNFKEQ. CDR3 amino acids: CASSQGGAEQYF. CDR3 bases: TGTGCCAGCAGCCAAGGAGGGGCTGAGCAGTACTTC.

This clonotype was observed a few times. The chain links TRBV12-3 or TRBV12-4 to TRBJ1-1; TRBD1 aligns across 7 bases. The CDR3 runs to 15 residues. The V and J ends lost 7 bases and 1 base, in that order; junction bases with no gene match: 9. Here the CDR3 DNA reads TGTGCCAGCACCACTACAGGGGCCGGGAACACTGAAGCTTTCTTT. As protein: CASTTTGAGNTEAFF.

This clonotype showed up many times. One junction end does not reproduce the germline sequence, and a read error may be involved. The V and J genes are TRBV3-1 and TRBJ2-5, with 9 bases identical to TRBD2. The germline V gene has CDR1 LGHDT and CDR2 YNNKEL (reference sequence). This CDR3 contains 13 residues. CDR3 bases: TGTGCCAGCAGCCAAGGGGGGTCCGGGACTAGCCTGTTC. It encodes CASSQGGSGTSLF.

This chain joins TRBV6-2 or TRBV6-3 and TRBJ2-3, with 8 bases fitting TRBD2. Germline V lookup: CDR1 MNHEY, CDR2 SVGEGT. The V segment lost 6 bases and the J segment 6 bases; nucleotides outside the gene matches: 8. CDR3 length equals 14 residues. The CDR3 here is CASRTSAFRDTQYF. CDR3 nucleotide sequence: TGTGCCAGCAGGACTAGCGCATTCAGGGATACGCAGTATTTT.

This clonotype appeared a few times. J is TRBJ2-1 and V is TRBV6-6, with 8 nucleotides matching TRBD1. The CDR3 loop spans 15 amino acids. Germline loops: CDR1 MNHNY, CDR2 SVGAGI (reference sequence). The ends lost 6 bases at V and 1 base at J; junction bases unmatched: 5. The DNA of the CDR3 is TGTGCCAGCAGGAGCCAGGGGGCTTCCTACAATGAGCAGTTCTTC. This translates into CASRSQGASYNEQFF.

This clonotype showed up many times. This chain joins TRBV5-1 and TRBJ2-1; the match to TRBD1 covers 9 bases. Germline CDR1 is SGHRS and CDR2 is YFSETQ. This CDR3 comprises 21 residues. V lost 1 base to trimming and J lost 4 bases; unmatched junction nucleotides: 21. This chain's CDR3 is CASSLPRPGQGLLFPYNEQFF. CDR3 bases: TGCGCCAGCAGCTTGCCAAGGCCGGGACAGGGCCTCCTTTTCCCTTACAATGAGCAGTTCTTC.

This clonotype showed up just a few times. This chain links TRBV7-9 with TRBJ2-5; 7 bases agree with TRBD1. The CDR3 runs to 14 residues. The germline CDR1 and CDR2 sequences are SEHNR and FQNEAQ (reference sequence). Trimming cost V 5 bases and J 11 bases; bases outside gene matches: 14. CDR3 in amino acids: CASSPGQAPGLQYF. The CDR3 coding sequence is TGTGCCAGCAGCCCTGGACAGGCCCCGGGGCTGCAGTACTTC.

This chain joins TRBV27 and TRBJ1-5, with TRBD1 matching over 9 bases. The CDR3 loop spans 13 amino acids. Germline values: CDR1 MNHEY, CDR2 SMNVEV (reference sequence). V lost 10 bases, J lost 7 bases, and 8 bases stayed unmatched. This CDR3 is CATGTGPRQPQHF. CDR3 DNA sequence: TGTGCCACCGGGACAGGGCCAAGGCAGCCCCAGCATTTT.

The rearrangement uses TRBV6-1 and TRBJ1-1; unclear D gene. The germline gives CDR1 MNHNS, CDR2 SASEGT. Trimming removed 3 bases from V and 1 base from J, with 6 bases in between. This CDR3 is built from 13 residues. CDR3 sequence reads: CASSEKGNTEAFF. CDR3 coding DNA: TGTGCCAGCAGTGAGAAGGGGAACACTGAAGCTTTCTTT.

This clonotype was detected a few times. The V call is TRBV10-3, the J call TRBJ2-3; perhaps TRBD2 as D (6 bases). This CDR3 contains 14 residues. Trimming took 6 bases from V and 0 from J, leaving 10 bases between them. From germline, CDR1 is ENHRY and CDR2 SYGVKD. CDR3 in amino acids: CAIRRDLSTDTQYF. CDR3 nucleotide sequence: TGTGCCATCAGGAGGGACTTAAGCACAGATACGCAGTATTTT.

This clonotype occurred a few times. V is TRBV29-1 and J is TRBJ2-2; D may be TRBD1 (5 bases). This CDR3 has 14 residues. Germline assignment: CDR1 SQVTM and CDR2 ANQGSEA. V dropped 6 bases and J dropped 4 bases, with 15 bases sitting between them. CDR3: CSVRRGGGTGELFF. The CDR3 nucleotides read TGCAGCGTAAGAAGGGGCGGTGGCACCGGGGAGCTGTTTTTT.

This clonotype turned up a few times. This chain connects TRBV3-1 to TRBJ2-3, with 7 bases matching TRBD2. V gave up 3 bases and J gave up 0 bases; unmatched junction bases: 9. The CDR3 runs 17 residues. Germline values: CDR1 LGHDT, CDR2 YNNKEL (reference sequence). Here the CDR3 reads CASSQTPTGGSTDTQYF. The DNA of the CDR3 is TGTGCCAGCAGCCAGACCCCCACGGGAGGAAGCACAGATACGCAGTATTTT.

This clonotype was counted between two and nine times. The chain couples TRBV7-9 to TRBJ1-1; 7 bases are shared with TRBD1. The CDR3 is 14 residues long. CDR1 and CDR2 (germline): SEHNR, FQNEAQ (reference sequence). Trimming at V came to 5 bases and at J to 8 bases, leaving 11 bases not matched to a gene. The DNA for the CDR3 is TGTGCCAGCAGCCCCTACTGGGACAGCCAGGAAGCTTTCTTT. Its translation: CASSPYWDSQEAFF.